This T cell receptor (beta chain) was recovered during a study of T-cell reconstitution after alpha-beta-depleted transplantation in children. V shed 1 base and J shed 3 bases, with 9 bases lying between them. This CDR3 spans 15 amino acids. This clonotype has more than one count but fewer than ten. This sample's TCRbeta library carried unique molecular identifier barcodes. A single record per CDR3 protein comes from TCRdb applying MiXCR to the PCR reads. The data show fewer than 750,000 distinct CDR3 sequences, about a quarter seen once. This specimen consisted of PBMCs, obtained before TCRalphabeta/CD19-depleted stem cell transplant. This TCR derives from a boy under two years old with Wiskott-Aldrich syndrome, due to receive a stem cell transplant. The chain recombines TRBV12-3 or TRBV12-4 with TRBJ1-4, with unresolved D. The chain's CDR3 is CASSLGSRPNEKLFF. The CDR3 DNA follows: TGTGCCAGCAGTTTAGGGTCCCGTCCTAATGAAAAACTGTTTTTT.